This T cell receptor beta chain emerged from a study of PD-L1 blockade in urothelial cancer (dated by TCRdb to 2016 to 2017). Context from the whole study: All patients started therapy in about 2014 and received atezolizumab 1,200 mg intravenously every 3 weeks. About 90% of the 29 patients were males with bladder-origin urothelial cancer, and 18 of 29 reported a prior smoking history. An ECOG performance status of 0 or 1 was recorded for the patients, and 0 to 3 prior chemotherapy regimens had been received by the patients. Blood samples were analyzed at 3 weeks after treatment start (second dose) and at 6 weeks after treatment start. A median of about 140,000 T cells and approximately 83,000 unique TCRs was obtained from blood samples, and a median clonality of 0.080 was observed. The study, an exploratory multi-omic analysis, examined somatic, immune and clinical correlates of response to PD-L1 blockade with atezolizumab in urothelial cancer. Pretreatment tumor samples and matched peripheral blood, collected serially before and after atezolizumab treatment, underwent TCR sequencing. Durable clinical benefit was defined as a progression-free survival longer than 6 months, and TCR features were additionally tested against progression-free survival and overall survival. In the same patients who had TCR sequencing, pretreatment tumors also underwent whole exome sequencing and RNA sequencing. Durable clinical benefit was achieved by nine patients and was not achieved by 20 patients. Over 28 patients had pretreatment blood TCR-seq, some 24 had at least one posttreatment blood collection, and some 24 had tumor TCR-seq.

To estimate absolute template abundance from read counts, synthetic TCR analog templates were spiked into each PCR. The immunoSEQ assay was used to amplify TCRbeta CDR3 regions from genomic DNA with bias-controlled V and J gene primers. Sequencing of rearranged TCRbeta segments was done at approximately 20X coverage. Regarding the original processing steps: Clustering was used to correct sequencing errors, and CDR3s were annotated against IMGT to assign V, D and J genes. Out-of-frame and stop-codon sequences were excluded, and only productive TCRbeta rearrangements were used in downstream analyses. To compute clonality, Shannon entropy was normalized by the log of the number of unique productive sequences and then subtracted from one. Fisher's exact test with Benjamini-Hochberg correction, using a cutoff of adjusted p below 0.01, was how clones that differed between time points or between blood and tumor were identified. The source is immuneACCESS, and TCRdb retained only in-frame sequences with V and J called. Part of the clones is not carried over; for the studies checked, unresolved V genes explain less than half of this, and the remainder is unexplained. D and trimming were read from the DNA, whereas the V and J calls and clone size are those reported in that table. The sample has 80,000 to 90,000 clones on record, more than 75% of them singletons. The ten top clones hold about 15% of the sample.

In light of the paper, this sample's time point label describes: pretreatment peripheral blood. A cohort of about 31 patients with locally advanced or metastatic urothelial carcinoma, treated at Memorial Sloan Kettering on a trial protocol, was included. Peripheral blood mononuclear cells were collected pretreatment and during treatment, with between 1 and 8 total time points per patient. The Qiagen DNeasy Blood extraction kit was used to purify genomic DNA from total PBMCs and tumor samples. Collected pretreatment and during treatment, PBMCs were isolated and stored as previously described. Paper-wide results and their limitations: Because the sample size was small (n ≈ 30) and many of the analyses were exploratory, the results are meant to be hypothesis-generating. At 3 weeks after the start of treatment, tumor-associated TCR clones in peripheral blood had expanded more in patients with durable benefit (n ≈ 24, p = 0.022). A pretreatment peripheral blood TCR clonality below the median was linked to improved progression-free and overall survival.

A word on this clone: Its antigen is unknown. Within one base of it there is no much larger clone, and no base qualities were kept.

Trimming removed 4 bases from V and 10 bases from J; the gene matches leave 3 bases unexplained. CDR1 and CDR2, looked up from the germline V gene (reference sequence), are MNHNY and SVGAGI. Inclusive of the bounding cysteine and phenylalanine, the CDR3 is 11 residues long. Only the CDR3 DNA stays, 33 bases, in frame from base 1. The sample consisted of PBMCs, taken around atezolizumab (anti-PD-L1) treatment. The chain joins TRBV6-6 to TRBJ2-5, and 7 bases in between align with TRBD2. The clonotype originates from a man between 60 and 75 years old with urothelial cancer. The nucleotides are TGTGCCAGCAGTTTCCGGGACTACCAGTACTTC. This codes for CASSFRDYQYF.